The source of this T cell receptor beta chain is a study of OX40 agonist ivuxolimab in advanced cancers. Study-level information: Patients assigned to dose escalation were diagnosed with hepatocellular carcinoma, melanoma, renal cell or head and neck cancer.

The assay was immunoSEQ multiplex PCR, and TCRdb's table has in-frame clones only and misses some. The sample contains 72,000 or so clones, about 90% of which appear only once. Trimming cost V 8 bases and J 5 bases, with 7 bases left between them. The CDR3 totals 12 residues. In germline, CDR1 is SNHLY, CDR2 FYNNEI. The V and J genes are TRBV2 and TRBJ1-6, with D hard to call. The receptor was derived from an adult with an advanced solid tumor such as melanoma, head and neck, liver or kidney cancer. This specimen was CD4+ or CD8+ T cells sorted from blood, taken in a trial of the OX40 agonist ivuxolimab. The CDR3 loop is CASSRNNSPLHF. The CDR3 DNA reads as TGTGCCAGCTCCCGGAATAATTCACCCCTCCACTTT.